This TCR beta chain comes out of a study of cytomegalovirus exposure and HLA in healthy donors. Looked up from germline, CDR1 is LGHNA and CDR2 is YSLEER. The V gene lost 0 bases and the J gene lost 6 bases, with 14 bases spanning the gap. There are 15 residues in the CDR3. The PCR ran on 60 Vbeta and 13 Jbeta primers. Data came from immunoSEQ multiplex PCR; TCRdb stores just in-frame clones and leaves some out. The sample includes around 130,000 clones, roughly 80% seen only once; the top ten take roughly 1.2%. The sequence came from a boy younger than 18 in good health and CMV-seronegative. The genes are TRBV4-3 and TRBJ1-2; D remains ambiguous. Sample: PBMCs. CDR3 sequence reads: CASSQDHPSPNGYTF. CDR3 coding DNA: TGCGCCAGCAGCCAAGATCATCCATCCCCCAATGGCTACACCTTC.